This TCR beta chain was found in a study of blood T cells in healthy people across ages. Background on the study: Template-switching capture recovered about one barcoded beta molecule per two T cells.

Collection of 8.5 to 10 milliliters of peripheral blood was performed for each donor. CDR3 length: 15 residues. V was clipped by 5 bases and J by 2 bases; unmatched bases: 6. Germline V gene data show CDR1 as SEHNR and CDR2 as FQNEAQ (reference sequence). Sample-barcoded 5' priming and a J-beta primer mix drove a second PCR of about 7 to 11 cycles. TCRdb ran MiXCR on the 5' RACE reads and lists one entry per CDR3 protein. The sample has about 1.5 million distinct CDR3 sequences; roughly 43% are singletons. V is TRBV7-9 and J is TRBJ2-3; 8 positions match TRBD1. The receptor's source is a young woman in good health. Material for sequencing was blood. CDR3 nucleotide sequence: TGTGCCAGCAGCACCGGACAGGGAACCACAGATACGCAGTATTTT. Amino acids: CASSTGQGTTDTQYF. Filled out from reference TRBV7-9 and TRBJ2-3, the complete variable domain reads DTGVSQNPRHKITKRGQNVTFRCDPISEHNRLYWYRQTLGQGPEFLTYFQNEAQLEKSRLLSDRFSAERPKGSFSTLEIQRTEQGDSAMYLCASSTGQGTTDTQYFGPGTRLTVL.